These 20 T cell receptor beta chains were all obtained from the same sample, sequenced in a study of early T cells in non-severe SARS-CoV-2 infection. TCRdb re-called the 5' RACE reads through MiXCR, storing one row per CDR3 protein. The sample lists tens of thousands of distinct CDR3 sequences; 5.5% to 8.5% were seen once. The sequences come from whole blood, collected at baseline. The source of these receptors is an adult who was a healthcare worker with PCR-confirmed SARS-CoV-2 infection or an uninfected control (not recorded which).

The sample holds a few counts of this clonotype. CDR3 loop: CASSSAGFAGNTIYF. CDR3 bases: TGTGCCAGCAGTTCGGCAGGCTTCGCTGGAAACACCATATATTTT. The chain links TRBV25-1 to TRBJ1-3; no clear D. Germline lookup yields CDR1 MGHDK and CDR2 SYGVNS. Trimming left V 5 bases short and J 2 bases short, with 13 bases between. This CDR3 is built from 15 residues.

This clonotype was observed many times. V gene TRBV7-2 combines with J gene TRBJ1-4; a possible D gene is TRBD1 (6 bases). V was trimmed by 2 bases and J by 3 bases, leaving 7 bases between them. The CDR3 contains 14 residues. The germline CDR1 and CDR2 sequences are SGHTA and FQGNSA. CDR3 bases: TGTGCCAGCAGCTTACACAGGGCTAATGAAAAACTGTTTTTT. Amino acids: CASSLHRANEKLFF. The full variable domain, completed using reference TRBV7-2 and TRBJ1-4, is GAGVSQSPSNKVTEKGKDVELRCDPISGHTALYWYRQSLGQGLEFLIYFQGNSAPDKSGLPSDRFSAERTGGSVSTLTIQRTQQEDSAVYLCASSLHRANEKLFFGSGTQLSVL.

This clonotype was seen repeatedly, ten times or more. The rearrangement uses TRBV5-1 and TRBJ2-1; D remains ambiguous. Per germline, CDR1 SGHRS and CDR2 YFSETQ. CDR3 size: 14 residues. V was clipped by 7 bases and J by 0 bases, with 11 bases between them. CDR3 sequence reads: CASQTLYSYNEQFF. As DNA, the CDR3 is TGCGCCAGCCAAACGCTGTACTCCTACAATGAGCAGTTCTTC.

This clonotype was seen only a few times. The gene calls are TRBV11-2 and TRBJ2-7; D remains ambiguous. The CDR3 is made up of 13 amino acids. CDR1 SGHAT and CDR2 FQNNGV come from the germline V gene. Trimming cost V 3 bases and J 1 base, with 7 bases left between them. CDR3: CASSLQTSYEQYF. The CDR3 bases are TGTGCCAGCAGCTTGCAGACGTCCTACGAGCAGTACTTC. The variable domain in full, completed from reference TRBV11-2 and TRBJ2-7, reads EAGVAQSPRYKIIEKRQSVAFWCNPISGHATLYWYQQILGQGPKLLIQFQNNGVVDDSQLPKDRFSAERLKGVDSTLKIQPAKLEDSAVYLCASSLQTSYEQYFGPGTRLTVT.

This clonotype appeared a few times. V gene TRBV20-1 combines with J gene TRBJ2-1; D is undetermined. Germline assignment: CDR1 DFQATT and CDR2 SNEGSKA (reference sequence). Trimming cost V 6 bases and J 5 bases, with 17 bases left between them. This CDR3 has 14 amino acids. In DNA, the CDR3 is TGCAGTGCCCTCCTGCGAGGATCCGACAATGAGCAGTTCTTC. Protein product: CSALLRGSDNEQFF.

This clonotype was recorded a few times. V gene TRBV2 combines with J gene TRBJ1-5; possibly TRBD1 for D (5 bases). Trimming pared 6 bases from V and 6 bases from J, leaving 21 bases between. The germline V gene encodes CDR1 SNHLY and CDR2 FYNNEI. This CDR3 is built from 16 residues. As DNA, the CDR3 is TGTGCCAGCAGCCAGAGGGATTGGGACGTAAGTCAGCCCCAGCATTTT. Protein product: CASSQRDWDVSQPQHF.

This sequence joins TRBV3-2 and TRBJ2-3. TRBV3-2 is shown as a pseudogene. This CDR3 contains 15 residues. This CDR3 is CASSQDFDILDTQYF. The DNA of the CDR3 is TGTGCCAGCAGCCAAGATTTTGATATCCTGGATACGCAGTATTTT.

This rearrangement joins TRBV28 to TRBJ2-5, with D uncertain. V was trimmed by 6 bases and J by 2 bases, leaving 7 bases between them. The CDR3 runs to 12 residues. The germline CDR1 and CDR2 sequences are MDHEN and SYDVKM. As DNA, the CDR3 is TGTGCCAGCAGCCTACCGCAAGAGACCCAGTACTTC. It translates to CASSLPQETQYF.

The genes are TRBV6-2 or TRBV6-3 and TRBJ1-5, with TRBD1 as a possible D gene (6 bases). The germline V gene has CDR1 MNHEY and CDR2 SVGEGT. CDR3 size: 14 residues. V shed 8 bases and J shed 4 bases, with 15 bases lying between them. The DNA of the CDR3 is TGTGCCAGCGGGGGGGGGCCCCCTAATCAGCCCCAGCATTTT. Amino acids: CASGGGPPNQPQHF.

Here the CDR3 DNA reads TGTGCTAGTGGTTTGACATTGGATGGGAGCGGGGAGCTGTTTTTT. It is translated as CASGLTLDGSGELFF. The rearrangement links TRBV12-5 to TRBJ2-2, with D possibly being TRBD2 (5 bases). Germline V CDR1 and CDR2: LGHNT, FRNRAP. V lost 2 bases, J lost 7 bases, and 14 bases lay in between. This CDR3 contains 15 residues. The whole variable domain, remainder taken from reference TRBV12-5 and TRBJ2-2, is DARVTQTPRHKVTEMGQEVTMRCQPILGHNTVFWYRQTMMQGLELLAYFRNRAPLDDSGMPKDRFSAEMPDATLATLKIQPSEPRDSAVYFCASGLTLDGSGELFFGEGSRLTVL.

Only a few counts were recorded for this clonotype. The chain couples TRBV27 to TRBJ2-1, with D uncertain. V dropped 5 bases and J dropped 7 bases, with 9 bases sitting between them. From germline, CDR1 is MNHEY and CDR2 SMNVEV (reference sequence). The CDR3 totals 12 residues. The CDR3 loop reads CASSRLGNEQFF. Here the CDR3 DNA reads TGTGCCAGCAGTCGTCTTGGGAATGAGCAGTTCTTC.

There are a few counts of this clonotype. The CDR3 sequence is CSARDQGTPLHF. The CDR3 DNA reads TGCAGTGCTAGAGATCAAGGGACACCCCTCCACTTT. The chain links TRBV20-1 to TRBJ1-6; D remains ambiguous. Germline V CDR1 and CDR2: DFQATT, SNEGSKA (reference sequence). V gave up 0 bases and J gave up 11 bases, with 8 bases separating them. The CDR3 length is 12 residues.

Many counts were recorded for this clonotype. This chain connects TRBV20-1 to TRBJ2-1; TRBD1 matches at 7 bases. Germline V gene lookup returns CDR1 DFQATT and CDR2 SNEGSKA (reference sequence). The V and J ends lost 7 bases and 1 base, in that order; junction bases with no gene match: 4. The CDR3 is made up of 13 amino acids. The DNA for the CDR3 is TGCAGTGATTCGACAGGGTCCTACAATGAGCAGTTCTTC. Translation gives CSDSTGSYNEQFF.

This clonotype has ten or more counts. V gene TRBV7-2 combines with J gene TRBJ1-4; D is undetermined. The CDR3 is made up of 15 amino acids. The V gene's germline CDR1 is SGHTA and CDR2 FQGNSA. Trimming removed 1 base at V and 3 bases at J, with 9 bases between. In DNA, the CDR3 is TGTGCCAGCAGCTTAGGTGGTAGGGCTAATGAAAAACTGTTTTTT. Translated, it gives CASSLGGRANEKLFF.

This clonotype has at least ten counts. The chain couples TRBV12-3 or TRBV12-4 to TRBJ2-5; tentatively, D is TRBD1 (5 bases). The CDR3 is 13 residues long. Trimming left V 6 bases short and J 1 base short, with 9 bases between. The DNA of the CDR3 is TGTGCCAGCAGGAAGACAGCCCAAGAGACCCAGTACTTC. Translating it yields CASRKTAQETQYF.

This clonotype was seen ten or more times. The chain combines TRBV7-2 with TRBJ2-3; D possibly corresponds to TRBD2 (5 bases). The CDR3 extends over 15 amino acids. CDR1 SGHTA and CDR2 FQGNSA come from the germline V gene. The V end was cut by 1 base, the J end by 4 bases, with 12 bases between. Here the CDR3 reads CASSLESAGSDTQYF. The CDR3 region has the DNA TGTGCCAGCAGCTTAGAATCCGCGGGTTCAGATACGCAGTATTTT.

The chain uses TRBV7-2 and TRBJ2-4; 15 nucleotides match TRBD2. CDR3 length: 16 amino acids. Germline trimming cut 9 bases from V and 2 bases from J; bases unmatched to any gene: 5. Germline CDR1 is SGHTA and CDR2 is FQGNSA. The CDR3 reads CASRTSGGVTKNIQYF. CDR3 DNA: TGTGCCAGTCGGACTAGCGGGGGGGTTACCAAAAACATTCAGTACTTC.

This clonotype was counted at least ten times. The V and J genes are TRBV21-1 and TRBJ2-1. TRBV21-1 represents a pseudogene. There are 14 residues in the CDR3. CDR3: CASSKFGLIDEQFF. In DNA, the CDR3 is TGTGCCAGCAGCAAATTTGGCCTAATCGATGAGCAGTTCTTC.

This clonotype came up many times. The gene calls are TRBV11-2 and TRBJ1-1, with 8 bases that match TRBD1. Germline-derived CDR1 and CDR2 are SGHAT and FQNNGV. CDR3 length equals 15 residues. The trim removed 1 base at V and 3 bases at J, leaving 4 bases unmatched. CDR3 in amino acids: CASSLAPTGDTEAFF. The CDR3 DNA reads as TGTGCCAGCAGCTTAGCCCCGACAGGGGACACTGAAGCTTTCTTT.

The sample holds many counts of this clonotype. The genes are TRBV6-5 and TRBJ2-7, with 7 bases aligning to TRBD1. Trimming took 7 bases from V and 6 from J; bases not matched to a gene: 9. The CDR3 covers 13 residues. The germline CDR1 and CDR2 sequences are MNHEY and SVGAGI. The CDR3 sequence: CASKDRSSREQYF. As DNA, the CDR3 is TGTGCCAGCAAGGACAGGTCGTCCCGCGAGCAGTACTTC.